Below, 30 T cell receptor beta chains from the same sample are listed, as sequenced in a study of human thymus T cells. The method was immunoSEQ multiplex PCR; TCRdb's version includes in-frame clones alone and lacks a portion of them. Of tens of thousands of clones in the sample, approximately 95% are singletons; the top ten hold 5.5% to 7%. The sample comprised blood. These receptors originate from a boy under three years old with a congenital heart defect but otherwise immunologically healthy.

For the CDR3, the DNA is TGCGCCAGCAGCTTGAGTGTAACCTCTGGGGCCAACGTCCTGACTTTC. Translated: CASSLSVTSGANVLTF. V and J are TRBV5-1 and TRBJ2-6; D remains ambiguous. The CDR3 is 16 residues long. Looked up from germline, CDR1 is SGHRS and CDR2 is YFSETQ. V lost 1 base, J lost 0 bases, and 8 bases lay in between.

This sequence joins TRBV9 and TRBJ2-1; 12 nucleotides match TRBD2. The junction had 1 base not matched to a gene; V was cut back by 0 bases and J by 6 bases. The CDR3 has 15 amino acids. Germline assignment: CDR1 SGDLS and CDR2 YYNGEE. For the CDR3, the DNA is TGTGCCAGCAGCGTAGCGACTAGCGGGGGCAATGAGCAGTTCTTC. Protein: CASSVATSGGNEQFF.

In this sample, this clone turned up once. The CDR3 is CASSLRAGGRQTQYF. CDR3 DNA: TGTGCCAGCAGCTTAAGAGCGGGGGGGAGACAGACCCAGTACTTC. This rearrangement joins TRBV5-6 to TRBJ2-5, with TRBD2 matching 10 bases. CDR1 is SGHDT and CDR2 is YYEEEE in the germline V gene. Trimming cost V 2 bases and J 6 bases; bases outside gene matches: 7. CDR3 length equals 15 residues.

This clone was detected only a few times. The chain combines TRBV6-1 with TRBJ1-2; the D is unclear. The CDR3 has 11 amino acids. CDR1 and CDR2 (germline): MNHNS, SASEGT. Trimming took 8 bases from V and 2 from J, leaving 6 bases between them. The CDR3 here is CASSRNYGYTF. The CDR3 bases are TGTGCCAGCTCCAGGAACTATGGCTACACCTTC.

The J gene is TRBJ2-3, the V gene TRBV5-4; no firm D call. This CDR3 is built from 14 residues. The germline V gene has CDR1 SGHNT and CDR2 YYREEE (reference sequence). Trimming took off 2 bases at V and 2 bases at J, with 9 bases between the two ends. Written as DNA, the CDR3 is TGTGCCAGCAGCTTAGGACCACTCACAGATACGCAGTATTTT. It specifies CASSLGPLTDTQYF.

The CDR3 DNA sequence: TGTGCCAGCAGACCGAGCGGGAGCTCCCCCGGGGAGCTGTTTTTT. This gives the protein CASRPSGSSPGELFF. The chain recombines TRBV7-9 with TRBJ2-2; 8 bases align to TRBD2. V shed 6 bases and J 6 bases; nucleotides not matched to a gene: 9. The V gene's germline CDR1 is SEHNR and CDR2 FQNEAQ (reference sequence). This CDR3 is built from 15 residues.

For the CDR3, the DNA is TGTGCCAGCAGCTTGGATAGACAGGGGGTTGCTTTCTTT. As protein: CASSLDRQGVAFF. The V gene is TRBV5-6, the J gene TRBJ1-1; 9 nucleotides align to TRBD1. The CDR3 consists of 13 residues. Trimming at V came to 0 bases and at J to 11 bases, leaving 5 bases not matched to a gene. From germline, CDR1 is SGHDT and CDR2 YYEEEE.

This chain joins TRBV10-3 and TRBJ2-2; either TRBD1 or TRBD2 may fit D (5 bases each). Trimming shortened V by 0 bases and J by 0 bases, and 14 bases separated the two germline ends. The CDR3 length is 18 residues. Germline V gene lookup returns CDR1 ENHRY and CDR2 SYGVKD. CDR3 residues: CAISESYTGPTNTGELFF. The CDR3 coding sequence is TGTGCCATCAGTGAGTCATACACGGGGCCAACGAACACCGGGGAGCTGTTTTTT.

The CDR3 coding sequence is TGTGCCAGCAGTGTAGCGGGAGGCACAGATACGCAGTATTTT. Residues: CASSVAGGTDTQYF. The chain recombines TRBV6-4 with TRBJ2-3, with 9 positions matching TRBD2. The V gene's germline CDR1 is MRHNA and CDR2 SNTAGT. The length of the CDR3 is 14 residues. With V trimmed by 4 bases and J by 1 base, 0 bases remained unmatched.

This clone was recorded once. The rearrangement uses TRBV4-2 and TRBJ2-3; 13 bases are a match to TRBD2. The V segment lost 1 base and the J segment 3 bases; nucleotides outside the gene matches: 10. CDR1 LGHNA and CDR2 YNFKEQ come from the germline V gene. The CDR3 totals 19 residues. CDR3 nucleotide sequence: TGTGCCAGCAGCCAAGTCCCTCCCGGGACTAGCGGGAAGACAGATACGCAGTATTTT. It translates to CASSQVPPGTSGKTDTQYF.

The rearrangement joins TRBV27 to TRBJ1-6; D not resolved. The ends were cut back, 4 bases at V and 13 bases at J, with 11 bases in the middle. Germline-derived CDR1 and CDR2 are MNHEY and SMNVEV (reference sequence). The CDR3 length is 12 residues. In nucleotides, the CDR3 is TGTGCCAGCAGTTCCCTTGCAAGGCCCCTCCACTTT. Its protein is CASSSLARPLHF.

This chain joins TRBV29-1 and TRBJ1-2; unclear D gene. Germline V gene sequence: CDR1 SQVTM, CDR2 ANQGSEA. Trimming removed 4 bases at V and 5 bases at J, with 8 bases between. CDR3 length equals 11 residues. The CDR3 spells CSVVYKYGYTF. In nucleotides, the CDR3 is TGCAGCGTTGTTTACAAGTATGGCTACACCTTC. The complete variable domain, with remaining parts taken from reference TRBV29-1 and TRBJ1-2, reads SAVISQKPSRDICQRGTSLTIQCQVDSQVTMMFWYRQQPGQSLTLIATANQGSEATYESGFVIDKFPISRPNLTFSTLTVSNMSPEDSSIYLCSVVYKYGYTFGSGTRLTVV.

V and J are TRBV29-1 and TRBJ2-1; a possible D gene is TRBD2 (6 bases). This CDR3 spans 15 amino acids. CDR1 and CDR2 (germline): SQVTM, ANQGSEA. Trimming stripped 4 bases from V and 0 bases from J, with 13 bases between. The chain's CDR3 is CSVGSTGSSYNEQFF. CDR3 sequence (DNA): TGCAGCGTTGGCTCCACCGGGAGCTCCTACAATGAGCAGTTCTTC.

The chain uses TRBV5-1 and TRBJ2-1; the match to TRBD1 covers 12 bases. The J segment lost 8 bases and the V segment lost 0 bases, leaving 3 bases of the junction unmatched. CDR3 length equals 15 residues. Germline CDR1 is SGHRS and CDR2 is YFSETQ. The CDR3 DNA follows: TGCGCCAGCAGCTTGGAGGGACAGGGGGCGTATGAGCAGTTCTTC. Protein: CASSLEGQGAYEQFF.

This rearrangement joins TRBV19 to TRBJ1-2; TRBD1 matches 9 bases. CDR1 and CDR2 (germline): LNHDA, SQIVND (reference sequence). The V and J ends lost 6 bases and 3 bases, in that order; junction bases with no gene match: 5. The CDR3 is 14 residues long. The CDR3 DNA reads as TGTGCCAGTAGGGTGGACAGGGGCGACTATGGCTACACCTTC. Its translation is CASRVDRGDYGYTF.

Concerning this clone itself: At one boundary the junction diverges from the germline segment, which might be a read error. The V and J genes are TRBV7-2 and TRBJ2-3; 7 nucleotides line up with TRBD2. CDR1 and CDR2 (germline): SGHTA, FQGNSA. The CDR3 extends over 18 amino acids. The CDR3 spells CASSLKPLAVLGTDTQYF. The DNA for the CDR3 is TGTGCCAGCAGCTTAAAACCCCTAGCGGTCCTAGGCACCGATACGCAGTATTTT.

This sequence joins TRBV15 and TRBJ1-4, with D unclear. Germline CDR1 is LNHNV and CDR2 is YYDKDF (reference sequence). The CDR3 runs 14 residues. Trimming took 1 base from V and 4 from J, leaving 7 bases between them. This CDR3 is CATSRAGYNEKLFF. The DNA of the CDR3 is TGTGCCACCAGCAGAGCGGGGTATAATGAAAAACTGTTTTTT.

The rearrangement joins TRBV4-2 to TRBJ1-1; D is possibly TRBD1 (6 bases). CDR3 length equals 21 residues. V was trimmed by 0 bases and J by 3 bases, leaving 29 bases between them. CDR1 and CDR2 from the germline V gene are LGHNA and YNFKEQ. CDR3 in DNA: TGTGCCAGCAGCCAAGACCCCTATCCCTTCAAGAACAGGGCTGAGGACACTGAAGCTTTCTTT. Translating it yields CASSQDPYPFKNRAEDTEAFF.

V usage is TRBV7-8 and J usage is TRBJ1-5; D remains unclear. CDR1 SGHVS and CDR2 FQNEAQ come from the germline V gene. The CDR3 length is 16 residues. Trimming left V 1 base short and J 3 bases short, with 13 bases between. The CDR3 sequence: CASSLGARQLNQPQHF. CDR3 nucleotides: TGTGCCAGCAGCTTAGGGGCAAGGCAGCTCAATCAGCCCCAGCATTTT.

V gene TRBV7-2 combines with J gene TRBJ2-7, with D maybe TRBD1 (7 bases). The CDR3 runs 15 residues. V dropped 2 bases and J dropped 1 base, with 12 bases sitting between them. Germline lookup yields CDR1 SGHTA and CDR2 FQGNSA. The CDR3 sequence: CASSLTRGVSYEQYF. The CDR3 bases are TGTGCCAGCAGCTTAACCAGGGGGGTGTCCTACGAGCAGTACTTC.

The chain is built from TRBV25-1 and TRBJ1-1, with TRBD1 matching 7 bases. There are 13 residues in the CDR3. V trimming: 2 bases; J trimming: 6 bases; junction bases outside the gene matches: 3. Germline V gene sequence: CDR1 MGHDK, CDR2 SYGVNS. CDR3 DNA: TGTGCCAGCAGTGAACAGGGGGAGTCTGAAGCTTTCTTT. Translated, it gives CASSEQGESEAFF.

The chain carries TRBV28 and TRBJ2-7; TRBD2 matches at 16 bases. In germline, CDR1 is MDHEN, CDR2 SYDVKM. The CDR3 has 18 residues. The junction had 2 bases not matched to a gene; V was cut back by 0 bases and J by 0 bases. CDR3 region: CASSLWGLAGGFSYEQYF. The CDR3 coding sequence is TGTGCCAGCAGTTTATGGGGACTAGCGGGAGGGTTCTCCTACGAGCAGTACTTC. Based on the CDR3 plus reference TRBV28 and TRBJ2-7, the full variable domain is DVKVTQSSRYLVKRTGEKVFLECVQDMDHENMFWYRQDPGLGLRLIYFSYDVKMKEKGDIPEGYSVSREKKERFSLILESASTNQTSMYLCASSLWGLAGGFSYEQYFGPGTRLTVT.

V usage is TRBV5-6 and J usage is TRBJ1-1, with D unresolved. Trimming cost V 2 bases and J 1 base, with 3 bases left between them. The CDR3 is 12 residues long. In germline, CDR1 is SGHDT, CDR2 YYEEEE. The CDR3 spells CASSLQNTEAFF. The DNA of the CDR3 is TGTGCCAGCAGCTTACAGAACACTGAAGCTTTCTTT.

The J gene is TRBJ1-1, the V gene TRBV6-5; TRBD1 aligns across 7 bases. The CDR3 spans 15 residues. V shed 6 bases, J shed 0 bases, and the junction held 7 bases outside the gene matches. Germline V gives CDR1 MNHEY, CDR2 SVGAGI. The chain's CDR3 is CASSPGGLMNTEAFF. The CDR3 nucleotides are TGTGCCAGCAGCCCAGGGGGACTAATGAACACTGAAGCTTTCTTT.

V gene TRBV23-1 combines with J gene TRBJ2-1; D perhaps matches TRBD2 (5 bases). TRBV23-1 is sorted into the ORF group, with uncertain function. The CDR3 consists of 16 residues. V lost 4 bases, J lost 5 bases, and 18 bases lay in between. CDR3 sequence: CASSRRRTWQNNEQFF. CDR3 bases: TGCGCCAGCAGTCGTCGTCGGACTTGGCAGAACAATGAGCAGTTCTTC.

The V gene is TRBV29-1, the J gene TRBJ2-1; possibly TRBD2 for D (6 bases). CDR1 is SQVTM, CDR2 ANQGSEA, per germline. The CDR3 is 14 residues long. The V and J ends lost 3 bases and 9 bases respectively, with 18 bases between them. CDR3 DNA sequence: TGCAGCGTTGATCTGAGGAAGGGGCGGGGTGAGCAGTTCTTC. Amino acids: CSVDLRKGRGEQFF.

The chain has TRBV5-8 and TRBJ2-2; perhaps TRBD1 as D (6 bases). The CDR3 length is 16 residues. The V end lost 1 base, the J end lost 6 bases, and 16 bases lay between the germline ends. The germline CDR1 and CDR2 sequences are SGHTS and YDEGEE. The CDR3 nucleotides read TGTGCCAGCAGCTTGCAGGCTTATTCAGGGGCCGGGGAGCTGTTTTTT. Translating gives CASSLQAYSGAGELFF.

This clone was seen just once. V gene TRBV19 combines with J gene TRBJ2-1; 10 bases are a match to TRBD1. The CDR3 contains 13 residues. The V segment lost 5 bases and the J segment 8 bases; nucleotides outside the gene matches: 3. Germline CDR1 LNHDA, CDR2 SQIVND (reference sequence). CDR3 protein: CASSPTGGDEQFF. The CDR3 DNA sequence: TGTGCCAGTAGTCCGACAGGGGGCGATGAGCAGTTCTTC.

This chain joins TRBV6-1 and TRBJ2-1; TRBD2 agrees at 8 bases. In germline, CDR1 is MNHNS, CDR2 SASEGT. J lost 0 bases, V lost 8 bases, and 6 bases had no gene match. The CDR3 has 15 residues. In nucleotides, the CDR3 is TGTGCCAGCCAGTGGGGGACTAGCTCCTACAATGAGCAGTTCTTC. Amino acid sequence: CASQWGTSSYNEQFF.

This chain links TRBV27 with TRBJ2-1, with 9 bases identical to TRBD2. CDR3 size: 15 residues. V shed 8 bases, J shed 5 bases, and the junction held 10 bases outside the gene matches. Germline V gene lookup returns CDR1 MNHEY and CDR2 SMNVEV (reference sequence). DNA for the CDR3: TGTGCCAGCCTGAAGGGGGCTAGCGGGAACAATGAGCAGTTCTTC. This codes for CASLKGASGNNEQFF.